A single sample gave rise to the 18 T cell receptor beta chains below, sequenced in a study of beta chain features in type 1 diabetes. Of the isolated RNA, all was reverse transcribed, and so the sequenced material was expressed TCRB transcripts. Only in-frame clones appear in the TCRdb table, and some are missing; sequencing was by immunoSEQ multiplex PCR. This table holds over 200,000 clones, 9.5% to 13% found once. Study results and limitations: Among patients with Type 1 diabetes, TCRB CDR3s were moderately but significantly shorter in every one of the four CD4+ subsets.

No antigen has been identified for these receptors. Source material: naive CD4+ T cells from blood. The source of these receptors is a man aged 25 to 40 with type 1 diabetes.

This clone was seen a few times. The chain links TRBV29-1 to TRBJ1-1, with TRBD1 identical over 10 bases. This CDR3 is 14 amino acids long. The germline gives CDR1 SQVTM, CDR2 ANQGSEA. Unmatched junction bases numbered 9, after V lost 7 bases and J lost 4 bases. Here the CDR3 reads CSARTGGSSTEAFF. As DNA, the CDR3 is TGCAGCGCAAGGACAGGGGGATCCTCCACTGAAGCTTTCTTT. Together with reference TRBV29-1 and TRBJ1-1, the CDR3 gives the full variable domain: SAVISQKPSRDICQRGTSLTIQCQVDSQVTMMFWYRQQPGQSLTLIATANQGSEATYESGFVIDKFPISRPNLTFSTLTVSNMSPEDSSIYLCSARTGGSSTEAFFGQGTRLTVV.

V usage is TRBV9 and J usage is TRBJ2-1, with D unclear. The CDR3 sequence is 13 residues long. The ends were cut back, 0 bases at V and 6 bases at J, with 7 bases in the middle. Per the germline V gene, CDR1 is SGDLS and CDR2 is YYNGEE. The CDR3 coding sequence is TGTGCCAGCAGCGTAGCTGACATCAATGAGCAGTTCTTC. As protein: CASSVADINEQFF.

The gene calls are TRBV9 and TRBJ1-6; D may be TRBD1 (5 bases). CDR3 size: 15 residues. The V gene's germline CDR1 is SGDLS and CDR2 YYNGEE. Trimming removed 3 bases at V and 3 bases at J, with 10 bases between. Written as DNA, the CDR3 is TGTGCCAGCAGCGGAGCAGGGAACTATAATTCACCCCTCCACTTT. Its translation: CASSGAGNYNSPLHF.

The V call is TRBV6-1, the J call TRBJ1-6; the D is unclear. CDR1 is MNHNS, CDR2 SASEGT, per germline. Trimming took off 0 bases at V and 9 bases at J, with 15 bases between the two ends. The CDR3 has 16 residues. The CDR3 region has the DNA TGTGCCAGCAGTGAAGCGCTTCGACTACCTGCTTCACCCCTCCACTTT. This gives the protein CASSEALRLPASPLHF.

The rearrangement links TRBV28 to TRBJ1-2; D is possibly TRBD1 (6 bases). This CDR3 region has 12 residues. The germline V and J ends were trimmed by 4 bases and 6 bases, with 9 bases remaining between them. Germline CDR1 reads MDHEN; CDR2 reads SYDVKM. The CDR3 here is CASSSGDHGYTF. The CDR3 nucleotides read TGTGCCAGCAGTTCAGGGGACCATGGCTACACCTTC.

The chain links TRBV18 to TRBJ1-1; no clear D gene. Per the germline V gene, CDR1 is KGHSH and CDR2 is LQKENI. The CDR3 length is 14 residues. Trimming pared 3 bases from V and 0 bases from J, leaving 8 bases between. Here the CDR3 reads CASSPMALNTEAFF. In DNA form, the CDR3 reads TGTGCCAGCTCACCCATGGCTTTGAACACTGAAGCTTTCTTT.

A few counts support this clone. The rearrangement uses TRBV10-2 and TRBJ1-1; 8 nucleotides agree with TRBD1. From germline, CDR1 is WSHSY and CDR2 SAAADI. The V gene end was trimmed by 2 bases and the J gene end by 1 base; junction bases not matched to a gene: 3. This CDR3 contains 15 residues. The CDR3: CASSEPGQANTEAFF. The CDR3 coding sequence is TGCGCCAGCAGTGAGCCGGGACAGGCGAACACTGAAGCTTTCTTT.

This clone was counted only a few times. V and J are TRBV25-1 and TRBJ1-6; tentatively, D is TRBD1 (6 bases). Germline-derived CDR1 and CDR2 are MGHDK and SYGVNS. Deletions cut 7 bases from V and 10 bases from J, with 11 bases between. The CDR3 extends over 12 amino acids. The CDR3 region is CASTQGRSPLHF. The CDR3 DNA reads TGTGCCAGCACACAGGGTCGGTCACCCCTCCACTTT.

The chain carries TRBV9 and TRBJ2-5; D unresolved. From germline, CDR1 is SGDLS and CDR2 YYNGEE. This CDR3 is 14 amino acids long. Trimming stripped 4 bases from V and 1 base from J, with 11 bases between. DNA for the CDR3: TGTGCCAGCAGCTCAAGGAGTGGCCAAGAGACCCAGTACTTC. Translating gives CASSSRSGQETQYF.

The chain carries TRBV4-3 and TRBJ1-4, with a tentative D call TRBD1 (6 bases). The CDR3 has 15 amino acids. The V end was cut by 4 bases, the J end by 4 bases, with 13 bases between. Germline V CDR1 and CDR2: LGHNA, YSLEER. The CDR3 coding sequence is TGCGCCAGCAGCCCAGCAGGGGCCCTTAATGAAAAACTGTTTTTT. Its translation: CASSPAGALNEKLFF.

The chain recombines TRBV7-2 with TRBJ2-5; 7 bases line up with TRBD1. Germline CDR1 and CDR2: SGHTA and FQGNSA. The CDR3 contains 15 residues. After removal of 5 bases from V and 5 bases from J, the junction contained 11 bases not matched to a gene. The CDR3 sequence is CASSPQYRGFETQYF. Here the CDR3 DNA reads TGTGCCAGCAGCCCTCAATACAGGGGATTCGAGACCCAGTACTTC.

This sequence joins TRBV18 and TRBJ1-2; a weak D match, TRBD1 (6 bases). The V gene's germline CDR1 is KGHSH and CDR2 LQKENI. This CDR3 contains 15 residues. V was cut by 0 bases and J by 10 bases, with 18 bases left in between. The CDR3 loop is CASSPPVGITGHYTF. The CDR3 DNA follows: TGTGCCAGCTCACCACCGGTGGGCATCACAGGGCACTACACCTTC.

This clone was detected only a few times. The V gene is TRBV4-1, the J gene TRBJ2-1; 10 bases are shared with TRBD2. In germline, CDR1 is MGHRA, CDR2 YSYEKL. V lost 6 bases and J lost 8; bases outside the gene matches: 13. The CDR3 extends over 16 amino acids. CDR3 residues: CASRNPLAGKADEQFF. CDR3 in DNA: TGCGCCAGCAGGAATCCACTAGCGGGGAAGGCGGATGAGCAGTTCTTC.

The chain recombines TRBV9 with TRBJ2-2, with a tentative D call TRBD1 (5 bases). Germline CDR1 reads SGDLS; CDR2 reads YYNGEE. V lost 4 bases and J lost 3, with 19 bases in between. The CDR3 is 17 residues long. DNA for the CDR3: TGTGCCAGCAGCCCACGGACACCTTCTAGGTACACCGGGGAGCTGTTTTTT. It yields the protein CASSPRTPSRYTGELFF. Drawing the rest from reference TRBV9 and TRBJ2-2, the complete variable domain is DSGVTQTPKHLITATGQRVTLRCSPRSGDLSVYWYQQSLDQGLQFLIQYYNGEERAKGNILERFSAQQFPDLHSELNLSSLELGDSALYFCASSPRTPSRYTGELFFGEGSRLTVL.

This clone was detected only a few times. The J gene is TRBJ1-1, the V gene TRBV11-1, with a tentative D call TRBD1 (6 bases). Germline values: CDR1 SGHAT, CDR2 FQDESV (reference sequence). The CDR3 consists of 14 residues. V was pared by 5 bases and J by 4 bases, with 14 bases between. As DNA, the CDR3 is TGTGCCAGCAGCATAAGGCAGGGGCGCACTGAAGCTTTCTTT. This codes for CASSIRQGRTEAFF.

This clone was detected a few times. The chain links TRBV9 to TRBJ1-2; 8 bases align to TRBD1. J lost 3 bases, V lost 4 bases, and 8 bases had no gene match. This CDR3 spans 15 amino acids. Germline-derived CDR1 and CDR2 are SGDLS and YYNGEE. The CDR3 nucleotides read TGTGCCAGCAGCCTTGGAGTGGGACAGGACTATGGCTACACCTTC. It yields the protein CASSLGVGQDYGYTF.

This rearrangement joins TRBV30 to TRBJ1-5; possible D gene TRBD1, 5 bases. CDR3 size: 13 residues. V lost 5 bases, J lost 0 bases, and 8 bases lay in between. Germline V gives CDR1 GTSNPN, CDR2 SVGIG (reference sequence). The CDR3 sequence: CAWGDSSNQPQHF. The CDR3, as DNA: TGTGCCTGGGGCGACAGTAGCAATCAGCCCCAGCATTTT.

The chain carries TRBV28 and TRBJ2-2; TRBD1 matches at 8 bases. Germline trimming cut 6 bases from V and 1 base from J; bases unmatched to any gene: 7. CDR3 length: 16 residues. Germline CDR1 and CDR2: MDHEN and SYDVKM. Here the CDR3 reads CASRTGQVLNTGELFF. For the CDR3, the DNA is TGTGCCAGCAGGACGGGACAGGTATTGAACACCGGGGAGCTGTTTTTT.